The T cell receptor (beta chain) under discussion was sequenced for a study of blood T cell repertoires in COVID-19 (dated by TCRdb to 2020 to 2021). Notes on the research overall: Collaborator samples came from the United States, Italy and Spain and covered acute and convalescent phases of COVID-19. Where available, HLA class I and class II types were obtained from metadata supplied by the sample provider rather than from assay-based typing. Samples were obtained from the ongoing ImmuneRACE study (first 160 participants) and from about 1,300 subjects provided by 6 global collaborators. Sample metadata almost always included a de-identified subject ID, COVID-19 status, age in years and sex. Subjects who had been exposed to COVID-19, were actively infected with it, or had recovered from it provided the deeply sampled blood TCRbeta repertoires that made up the dataset. The prospective study material was composed of cDNA or gDNA derived from T cells, B-cell-depleted T cells, or PBMCs. The repertoires were released in a freely available public database meant as a resource for research on the immune response to SARS-CoV-2.

Worth noting for this clone: Its specific antigen is unknown. Base qualities are missing; no much larger clone stands one base away.

TCRbeta CDR3 regions were amplified from genomic DNA by means of the immunoSEQ Assay, a bias-controlled multiplex PCR. Per the original workflow: The number of nucleated cells in each sample was estimated by amplification of reference gene primers within the assay. To quantify the absolute abundance of each unique TCRbeta CDR3 rearrangement, sequence reads were collapsed and filtered. For each sample, productive Simpson clonality was calculated as the square root of Simpson's diversity index over productive rearrangements. TCRdb carries this immuneACCESS record with in-frame sequences only. Its versions omit some clonotypes, under half of them owing to an unresolved V gene in the studies checked, with the rest unexplained. The DNA was the basis for D and trimming; V, J and clone size are from that table. The sample has about 92,000 clones on record, roughly 75% of them singletons. About 8.1% of the sample rests with the top ten.

From cysteine to phenylalanine, the CDR3 is 14 amino acids long. Only the CDR3 part of the read is kept: 42 bases, read in frame from the first base. V was cut back by 1 base and J by 7 bases, leaving a gap of 14 bases between them. CDR1 and CDR2 were assigned from the germline V gene as MNHNS and SASEGT. General conclusions and limits of the study: The amount of clinical and demographic metadata varied by source and participant and was provided uncurated.

Another Seattle source contributed samples from volunteer blood donors who had recovered from COVID-19. Collaborating institutions collected whole blood in K2EDTA tubes following their own protocols. Collaborator samples were shipped for TCRbeta analysis as frozen whole blood, isolated PBMCs, or DNA extracted from either sample type. The sequence was obtained from a man aged 45-65 years who had recovered from COVID-19. The sequencing sample was made of peripheral blood. The chain is assembled from TRBV6-1 and TRBJ2-7; perhaps TRBD1 is the D gene, with 5 bases matching. In nucleotide form, the sequence is TGTGCCAGCAGTGAAGTTATAGGGGTAGGAGAGCAGTACTTC. The translation is CASSEVIGVGEQYF.